This T cell receptor beta chain originates from a study of blood T cell repertoires in COVID-19. As for this clone: One end of the junction varies from germline; a read error may be responsible.

The CDR3 consists of 15 residues. Germline CDR1 is KGHSH and CDR2 is LQKENI. Repertoires were generated with immunoSEQ multiplex PCR, while TCRdb's copy carries only in-frame clones and drops some. Of hundreds of thousands of clones in the sample, approximately 90% were seen once. This sequence originates from a woman in her forties or fifties who had recovered from COVID-19. Sequencing used PBMCs or T cells enriched from blood (not recorded which). The chain combines TRBV18 with TRBJ1-4; 7 nucleotides line up with TRBD1. This CDR3 is CASSVNRDSNQKLFF. CDR3 in DNA: TGTGCCAGCTCCGTAAACCGGGACAGTAATCAAAAACTGTTTTTT.